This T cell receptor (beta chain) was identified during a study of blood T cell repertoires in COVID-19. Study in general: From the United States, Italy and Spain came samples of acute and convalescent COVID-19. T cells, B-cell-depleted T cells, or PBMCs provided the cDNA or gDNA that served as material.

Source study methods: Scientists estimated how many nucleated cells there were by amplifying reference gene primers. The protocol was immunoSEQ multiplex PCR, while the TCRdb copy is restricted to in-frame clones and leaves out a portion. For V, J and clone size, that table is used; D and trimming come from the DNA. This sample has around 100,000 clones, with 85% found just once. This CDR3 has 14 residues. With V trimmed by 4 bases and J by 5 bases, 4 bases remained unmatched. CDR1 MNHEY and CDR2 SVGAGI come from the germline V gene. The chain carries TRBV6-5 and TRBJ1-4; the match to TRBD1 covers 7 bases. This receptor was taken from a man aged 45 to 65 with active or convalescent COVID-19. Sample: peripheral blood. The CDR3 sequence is CASSWDRRNEKLFF. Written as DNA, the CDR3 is TGTGCCAGCAGTTGGGACAGACGAAATGAAAAACTGTTTTTT.